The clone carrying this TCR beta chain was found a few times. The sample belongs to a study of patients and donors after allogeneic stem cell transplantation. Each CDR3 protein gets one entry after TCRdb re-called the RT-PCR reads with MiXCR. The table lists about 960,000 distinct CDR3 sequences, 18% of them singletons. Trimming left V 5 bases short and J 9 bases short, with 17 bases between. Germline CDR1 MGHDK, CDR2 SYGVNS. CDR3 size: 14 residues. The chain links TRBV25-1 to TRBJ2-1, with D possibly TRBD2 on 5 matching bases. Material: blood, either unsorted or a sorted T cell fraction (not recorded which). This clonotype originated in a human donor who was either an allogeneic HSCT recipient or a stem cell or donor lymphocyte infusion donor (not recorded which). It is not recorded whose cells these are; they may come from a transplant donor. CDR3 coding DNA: TGTGCCAGCAGTAAAATTCGGGGTACGGGTGAGCAGTTCTTC. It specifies CASSKIRGTGEQFF.